Below, one T cell receptor beta chain is given with its context. The CDR3 consists of 14 residues. CDR1 is SEHNR and CDR2 is FQNEAQ in the germline V gene (reference sequence). Trimming took off 4 bases at V and 8 bases at J, with 15 bases between the two ends. These data come from a study of blood T cells in healthy people across ages. The second PCR ran about 6 to 12 cycles with a sample-barcoded 5' primer and J-beta primers. With 12 random nucleotides, a template-switch adaptor tagged each individual cDNA molecule. Each CDR3 protein gets one entry after TCRdb re-called the 5' RACE reads with MiXCR. The sample lists hundreds of thousands of distinct CDR3 sequences, less than 25% occurring once. The same specimen was also included in a second study, on T cells of mothers and their children.

This TCR derives from a boy between 10 and 17 years old in good health. The material sequenced was blood. This chain uses TRBV7-9 with TRBJ2-1, with TRBD2 as a possible D gene (5 bases). CDR3 in amino acids: CASSSMTNWDEQFF. In DNA form, the CDR3 reads TGTGCCAGCAGCTCGATGACTAACTGGGATGAGCAGTTCTTC.